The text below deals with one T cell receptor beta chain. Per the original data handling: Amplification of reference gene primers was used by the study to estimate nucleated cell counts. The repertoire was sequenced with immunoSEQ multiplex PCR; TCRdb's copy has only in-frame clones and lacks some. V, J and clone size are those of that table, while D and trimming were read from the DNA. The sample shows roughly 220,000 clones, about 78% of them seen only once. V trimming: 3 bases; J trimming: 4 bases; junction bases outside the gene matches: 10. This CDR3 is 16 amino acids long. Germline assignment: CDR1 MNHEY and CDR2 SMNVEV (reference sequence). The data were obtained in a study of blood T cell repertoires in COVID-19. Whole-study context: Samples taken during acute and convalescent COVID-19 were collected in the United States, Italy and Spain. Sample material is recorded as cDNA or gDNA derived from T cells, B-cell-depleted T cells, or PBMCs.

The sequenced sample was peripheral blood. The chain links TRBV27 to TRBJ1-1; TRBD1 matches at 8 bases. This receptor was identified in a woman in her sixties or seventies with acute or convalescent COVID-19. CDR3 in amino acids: CASSLYQGAFGTEAFF. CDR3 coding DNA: TGTGCCAGCAGTTTGTACCAGGGGGCTTTTGGCACTGAAGCTTTCTTT.